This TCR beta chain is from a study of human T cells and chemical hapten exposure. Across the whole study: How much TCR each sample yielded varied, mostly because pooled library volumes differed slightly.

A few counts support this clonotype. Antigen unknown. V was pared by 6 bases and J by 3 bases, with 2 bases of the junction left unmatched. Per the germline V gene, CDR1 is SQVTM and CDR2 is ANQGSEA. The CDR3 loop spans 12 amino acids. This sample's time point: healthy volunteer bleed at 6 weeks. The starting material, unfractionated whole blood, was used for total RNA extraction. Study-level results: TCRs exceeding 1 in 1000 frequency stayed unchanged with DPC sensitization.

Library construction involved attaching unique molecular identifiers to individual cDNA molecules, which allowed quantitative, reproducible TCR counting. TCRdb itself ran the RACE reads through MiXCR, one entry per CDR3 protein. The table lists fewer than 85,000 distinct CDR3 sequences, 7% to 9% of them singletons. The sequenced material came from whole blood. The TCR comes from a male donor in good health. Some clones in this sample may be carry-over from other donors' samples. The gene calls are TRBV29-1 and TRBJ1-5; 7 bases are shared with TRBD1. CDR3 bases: TGCAGCGTGGGACAGTACAATCAGCCCCAGCATTTT. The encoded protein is CSVGQYNQPQHF.